Listed below are T cell receptor beta chains from one sample, sequenced in a study of control samples from healthy donors and cancer patients. Measured with immunoSEQ multiplex PCR; TCRdb has only the in-frame clones, and not every one. Altogether some 120,000 clones are present, around 90% being singletons, with the ten largest covering roughly 8.8%. Sequenced material: blood. The receptors shown here come from a man aged 18 to 29 in good health. Each CDR3 is given with its conserved first and last residue. Each record gives: J gene, V gene, clone size, D gene, CDR3 DNA, CDR3 protein. D genes are given only for firm matches. Clone size is shown for a subset of rows, as once, few, many or a class of expanded clone.

j_gene: TRBJ2-1
v_gene: TRBV24-1
abundance: .
d_gene: .
CDR3nt: TGTGCCACCAGTGATTCGTCTACTGCCTACAATGAGCAGTTCTTC
CDR3aa: CATSDSSTAYNEQFF

j_gene: TRBJ2-3
v_gene: TRBV7-3
abundance: .
d_gene: .
CDR3nt: TGTGCCAGCAGCTTAACTGGCAACACAGATACGCAGTATTTT
CDR3aa: CASSLTGNTDTQYF

j_gene: TRBJ1-1
v_gene: TRBV5-1
abundance: .
d_gene: TRBD1
CDR3nt: TGCGCCAGCAGCTTGGCCCTGACAGGGTTCTCTGAAGCTTTCTTT
CDR3aa: CASSLALTGFSEAFF

j_gene: TRBJ2-7
v_gene: TRBV19
abundance: few
d_gene: .
CDR3nt: TGTGCCAGTAGTAATACCTACGAGCAGTACTTC
CDR3aa: CASSNTYEQYF

j_gene: TRBJ1-5
v_gene: TRBV15
abundance: .
d_gene: .
CDR3nt: TGTGCCACCAGCAGCAGTCAGGGTAGCAATCAGCCCCAGCATTTT
CDR3aa: CATSSSQGSNQPQHF

j_gene: TRBJ1-6
v_gene: TRBV7-9
abundance: .
d_gene: TRBD1
CDR3nt: TGTGCCAGCAGCTCTTCAGGCCATACAGGGGATAATTCACCCCTCCACTTT
CDR3aa: CASSSSGHTGDNSPLHF

j_gene: TRBJ1-1
v_gene: TRBV6-5
abundance: .
d_gene: TRBD1
CDR3nt: TGTGCCAGCAGGAGAACAGGGGGCGCCGACACTGAAGCTTTCTTT
CDR3aa: CASRRTGGADTEAFF

j_gene: TRBJ2-7
v_gene: TRBV6-5
abundance: .
d_gene: TRBD1
CDR3nt: TGTGCCAGCACCCGGACAGGGGCCACCTACGAGCAGTACTTC
CDR3aa: CASTRTGATYEQYF

j_gene: TRBJ2-3
v_gene: TRBV3-1/TRBV3-2
abundance: .
d_gene: .
CDR3nt: TGTGCCAGCATGGGGGGAGATACGCAGTATTTT
CDR3aa: CASMGGDTQYF

j_gene: TRBJ1-1
v_gene: TRBV30
abundance: once
d_gene: .
CDR3nt: TGTGCCTGGAGAATAACAGAAGCTTTCTTT
CDR3aa: CAWRITEAFF

j_gene: TRBJ2-2
v_gene: TRBV4-2
abundance: .
d_gene: .
CDR3nt: TGTGCCAGCAGCCAACGGGTAGGGGATGACACCGGGGAGCTGTTTTTT
CDR3aa: CASSQRVGDDTGELFF

j_gene: TRBJ2-3
v_gene: TRBV7-3
abundance: .
d_gene: .
CDR3nt: TGTGCCAGCAGCTTAAAGTCCGGAGATACGCAGTATTTT
CDR3aa: CASSLKSGDTQYF

j_gene: TRBJ2-7
v_gene: TRBV13
abundance: .
d_gene: TRBD1
CDR3nt: TGTGCCAGCAGCCCAGGACAGGGGGCCAGCGAGCAGTACTTC
CDR3aa: CASSPGQGASEQYF

j_gene: TRBJ2-2
v_gene: TRBV6-5
abundance: once
d_gene: .
CDR3nt: TGTGCCAGCAGCCGGGACTTCTACACCGGGGAGCTGTTTTTT
CDR3aa: CASSRDFYTGELFF

j_gene: TRBJ2-7
v_gene: TRBV20-1
abundance: .
d_gene: .
CDR3nt: TGCAGTGGGCTACTTTCCTACGAGCAGTACTTC
CDR3aa: CSGLLSYEQYF

j_gene: TRBJ2-1
v_gene: TRBV15
abundance: once
d_gene: TRBD2
CDR3nt: TGTGCCACCAGCAAGCCCCTGGGTAGCGGGGGGGACAATGAGCAGTTCTTC
CDR3aa: CATSKPLGSGGDNEQFF

j_gene: TRBJ1-4
v_gene: TRBV19
abundance: .
d_gene: .
CDR3nt: TGTGCCAGTACGGGCACGGCGGCTAATGAAAAACTGTTTTTT
CDR3aa: CASTGTAANEKLFF

j_gene: TRBJ2-7
v_gene: TRBV5-1
abundance: .
d_gene: .
CDR3nt: TGCGCCAGCAGCCGGCAACCGGGACCTAGGACGTACGAGCAGTACTTC
CDR3aa: CASSRQPGPRTYEQYF

j_gene: TRBJ2-1
v_gene: TRBV5-1
abundance: .
d_gene: .
CDR3nt: TGCGCCAGCAGCTTGCTTCCCGGGATGGTCAATGAGCAGTTCTTC
CDR3aa: CASSLLPGMVNEQFF

j_gene: TRBJ2-3
v_gene: TRBV7-9
abundance: .
d_gene: TRBD2
CDR3nt: TGTGCCAGCAGCTACCTGACTAGCGGAAACACAGATACGCAGTATTTT
CDR3aa: CASSYLTSGNTDTQYF

j_gene: TRBJ2-1
v_gene: TRBV11-2
abundance: .
d_gene: .
CDR3nt: TGTGCCAGCAGCTTCCGGGACCTAAACGACGATGAGCAGTTCTTC
CDR3aa: CASSFRDLNDDEQFF

j_gene: TRBJ2-7
v_gene: TRBV5-4
abundance: .
d_gene: .
CDR3nt: TGTGCCAGCAGCTTGTTTGCAGGGGACTACGAGCAGTACTTC
CDR3aa: CASSLFAGDYEQYF

j_gene: TRBJ1-4
v_gene: TRBV30
abundance: .
d_gene: .
CDR3nt: TGTGCCTGGAGTGTACTGGGACGCGGGGAAAAACTGTTTTTT
CDR3aa: CAWSVLGRGEKLFF

j_gene: TRBJ2-4
v_gene: TRBV12-1
abundance: .
d_gene: .
CDR3nt: TGTGCCAGCAGCGCTTTCGGACAGCCGAAAAACATTCAGTACTTC
CDR3aa: CASSAFGQPKNIQYF

j_gene: TRBJ1-2
v_gene: TRBV19
abundance: .
d_gene: TRBD1
CDR3nt: TGTGCCACCCGACAGGGAACAGGTGGCTACACCTTC
CDR3aa: CATRQGTGGYTF

j_gene: TRBJ1-2
v_gene: TRBV6-5
abundance: .
d_gene: TRBD1
CDR3nt: TGTGCCAGCAGTTTGGGACAGGGGATCGGCTACACCTTC
CDR3aa: CASSLGQGIGYTF

j_gene: TRBJ2-3
v_gene: TRBV5-1
abundance: .
d_gene: .
CDR3nt: TGCGCCAGCAGCTTTGAGGGTACAGATACGCAGTATTTT
CDR3aa: CASSFEGTDTQYF

j_gene: TRBJ1-3
v_gene: TRBV29-1
abundance: .
d_gene: .
CDR3nt: TGCAGCGTTGCCCCCGGGACAACCGGAAACACCATATATTTT
CDR3aa: CSVAPGTTGNTIYF

j_gene: TRBJ1-3
v_gene: TRBV30
abundance: .
d_gene: TRBD1
CDR3nt: TGTGCCGCCAGACAGGGTGGAAACACCATATATTTT
CDR3aa: CAARQGGNTIYF

j_gene: TRBJ1-1
v_gene: TRBV7-9
abundance: .
d_gene: .
CDR3nt: TGTGCCAGCAGCTTAATAGGGAGTGGCACTGAAGCTTTCTTT
CDR3aa: CASSLIGSGTEAFF

j_gene: TRBJ2-3
v_gene: TRBV7-9
abundance: .
d_gene: .
CDR3nt: TGTGCCAGCAGCTTAGGCAGGATTAGTAGCACAGATACGCAGTATTTT
CDR3aa: CASSLGRISSTDTQYF

j_gene: TRBJ2-2
v_gene: TRBV30
abundance: .
d_gene: .
CDR3nt: TGTGGAGCTACGGGCTACACCGGGGAGCTGTTTTTT
CDR3aa: CGATGYTGELFF